These 11 T cell receptor beta chains were all obtained from the same sample, sequenced in a study of blood T cell repertoires in COVID-19. Here immunoSEQ multiplex PCR was the method, and the copy in TCRdb shows in-frame clones only, minus some. This table has about 240,000 clones, about 80% appearing once. Input material: peripheral blood. These receptors were obtained from a woman older than 75 with acute or convalescent COVID-19.

The chain has TRBV5-5 and TRBJ1-5; maybe TRBD1 (6 bases). The germline CDR1 and CDR2 sequences are SGHKS and YYEKEE (reference sequence). Trimming removed 4 bases from V and 2 bases from J, with 19 bases in between. This CDR3 is 17 amino acids long. The CDR3 bases are TGTGCCAGCAGCGCTGGGACATTGGACAAGGGCAATCAGCCCCAGCATTTT. Encoded protein: CASSAGTLDKGNQPQHF.

The chain recombines TRBV9 with TRBJ1-1; tentatively, D is TRBD1 (6 bases). Trimming stripped 4 bases from V and 2 bases from J, with 15 bases between. CDR1 is SGDLS, CDR2 YYNGEE, per germline. The CDR3 has 15 amino acids. CDR3 coding DNA: TGTGCCAGCAGCCCCCGGGACACTGCAAACACTGAAGCTTTCTTT. It is translated as CASSPRDTANTEAFF. Supplemented by reference TRBV9 and TRBJ1-1, the full variable domain reads DSGVTQTPKHLITATGQRVTLRCSPRSGDLSVYWYQQSLDQGLQFLIQYYNGEERAKGNILERFSAQQFPDLHSELNLSSLELGDSALYFCASSPRDTANTEAFFGQGTRLTVV.

This sequence joins TRBV24-1 and TRBJ1-2, with D unclear. This CDR3 has 11 residues. The V end was cut by 5 bases, the J end by 6 bases, with 6 bases between. The germline V gene encodes CDR1 KGHDR and CDR2 SFDVKD. DNA of the CDR3: TGTGCCACCAGTGCGGGTGATGGCTACACCTTC. Residues: CATSAGDGYTF.

V gene TRBV9 combines with J gene TRBJ1-2; 9 positions agree with TRBD1. Germline V gene data show CDR1 as SGDLS and CDR2 as YYNGEE. With 0 bases clipped from V and 4 bases from J, the junction kept 7 bases outside the gene matches. The CDR3 spans 16 residues. For the CDR3, the DNA is TGTGCCAGCAGCGTAGTGGGGGGGGACAGGGCCTATGGCTACACCTTC. Amino acids: CASSVVGGDRAYGYTF.

This clone showed up just a few times. The rearrangement uses TRBV6-6 and TRBJ2-3; 9 bases align to TRBD2. Germline V gene data show CDR1 as MNHNY and CDR2 as SVGAGI (reference sequence). Unmatched junction bases numbered 7, after V lost 5 bases and J lost 4 bases. The CDR3 consists of 15 residues. The CDR3 here is CASSGSLAGSDTQYF. The CDR3, as DNA: TGTGCCAGCAGTGGCAGTCTAGCGGGGTCAGATACGCAGTATTTT.

The V call is TRBV7-6, the J call TRBJ2-7, with 7 bases aligning to TRBD1. Per germline, CDR1 SGHVS and CDR2 FNYEAQ. J gave up 7 bases and V 5 bases, and 5 bases lay outside the gene matches. The CDR3 has 12 amino acids. DNA for the CDR3: TGTGCCAGCAGCCCGACAGGGATTGAGCAGTACTTC. Its protein product is CASSPTGIEQYF.

The V and J genes are TRBV7-3 and TRBJ2-7; 9 nucleotides line up with TRBD1. Germline-derived CDR1 and CDR2 are SGHTA and FQGTGA. The junction had 6 bases not matched to a gene; V was cut back by 1 base and J by 2 bases. The CDR3 has 16 residues. CDR3 DNA sequence: TGTGCCAGCAGCTTAAATCTCTGGACAGGGGCCTACGAGCAGTACTTC. It encodes CASSLNLWTGAYEQYF. Filled out from reference TRBV7-3 and TRBJ2-7, the complete variable domain reads GAGVSQTPSNKVTEKGKYVELRCDPISGHTALYWYRQSLGQGPEFLIYFQGTGAADDSGLPNDRFFAVRPEGSVSTLKIQRTERGDSAVYLCASSLNLWTGAYEQYFGPGTRLTVT.

This clone was detected a few times. The chain has TRBV19 and TRBJ1-4, with TRBD1 matching over 8 bases. The CDR3 sequence is 15 residues long. Trimming removed 8 bases from V and 0 bases from J; junction bases left unmatched: 5. From germline, CDR1 is LNHDA and CDR2 SQIVND (reference sequence). CDR3 sequence reads: CASRDRPATNEKLFF. The CDR3 nucleotides read TGTGCCAGTCGGGACAGGCCAGCAACTAATGAAAAACTGTTTTTT. Drawing the rest from reference TRBV19 and TRBJ1-4, the complete variable domain is DGGITQSPKYLFRKEGQNVTLSCEQNLNHDAMYWYRQDPGQGLRLIYYSQIVNDFQKGDIAEGYSVSREKKESFPLTVTSAQKNPTAFYLCASRDRPATNEKLFFGSGTQLSVL.

There are a few counts of this clone. The V gene is TRBV29-1, the J gene TRBJ1-1, with TRBD1 as a possible D gene (6 bases). CDR1 is SQVTM, CDR2 ANQGSEA, per germline. This CDR3 has 13 amino acids. V gave up 8 bases and J gave up 4 bases, with 17 bases separating them. CDR3 amino acids: CSSGQLKSTEAFF. As DNA, the CDR3 is TGCAGCTCAGGACAGCTAAAATCCACTGAAGCTTTCTTT. The variable domain in full, with the rest retrieved from reference TRBV29-1 and TRBJ1-1, is SAVISQKPSRDICQRGTSLTIQCQVDSQVTMMFWYRQQPGQSLTLIATANQGSEATYESGFVIDKFPISRPNLTFSTLTVSNMSPEDSSIYLCSSGQLKSTEAFFGQGTRLTVV.

This sequence joins TRBV5-7 and TRBJ2-6; D is uncertain. TRBV5-7 is treated as an ORF (open reading frame) with a function not yet certain. Trimming removed 3 bases at V and 5 bases at J, with 6 bases between. The CDR3 runs 13 residues. CDR3 sequence (DNA): TGTGCCAGCAGCTCCCCCAGGGCCAACGTCCTGACTTTC. Translated: CASSSPRANVLTF.

The V gene is TRBV19, the J gene TRBJ2-1; 11 bases fit TRBD1. This CDR3 contains 15 residues. Germline assignment: CDR1 LNHDA and CDR2 SQIVND (reference sequence). J gave up 6 bases and V 5 bases, and 6 bases lay outside the gene matches. The CDR3, as DNA: TGTGCCAGTAGTTCGGGACAGGGGGTGGGCAATGAGCAGTTCTTC. Residues: CASSSGQGVGNEQFF.